The rows below give T cell receptor beta chains drawn from one sample of a study of blood T cell repertoires in COVID-19. The assay was immunoSEQ multiplex PCR, and TCRdb's table has in-frame clones only and misses some. There are 60,000 to 90,000 clones in the sample; 70% to 75% occur only once, and around 20% lies in the top ten. The sequencing sample was made of peripheral blood. The receptors come from a man between 60 and 70 years old with acute or convalescent COVID-19. Both conserved end residues are part of each CDR3. A D gene is named only where the DNA matches it firmly. For some rows the clone size is stated as once, few or many, or as a class when expanded; others skip it.

TRBJ2-2	.	TRBV9	TRBD2	TGTGCCAGCAGTGGACTAGCGGGGGCCTCAATCCAAAACACCGGGGAGCTGTTTTTT	CASSGLAGASIQNTGELFF
TRBJ2-7	.	TRBV2	TRBD2	TGTGCCAGCAGACCTAGCGGGAGTTCCTACGAGCAGTACTTC	CASRPSGSSYEQYF
TRBJ2-7	.	TRBV6-5	.	TGTGCCAGCAGTTACTCAGCCAGGGGAAGCTCCTACGAGCAGTACTTC	CASSYSARGSSYEQYF
TRBJ2-7	once	TRBV9	TRBD2	TGTGCCAGCAGCGTAGCGGGACTAGCGGGAAACTACGAGCAGTACTTC	CASSVAGLAGNYEQYF
TRBJ2-1	.	TRBV6-2/TRBV6-3	TRBD2	TGTGCCAGCAGTCCCTGGACTAGCGGGGGGAATGAGCAGTTCTTC	CASSPWTSGGNEQFF
TRBJ2-3	.	TRBV5-1	.	TGCGCCAGCAGCCTCGGGGGTGTCGAAGATACGCAGTATTTT	CASSLGGVEDTQYF
TRBJ1-6	.	TRBV19	TRBD1	TGTGCCAGTAGTAACTCGCCACAGGGGGGATCACCCCTCCACTTT	CASSNSPQGGSPLHF
TRBJ2-1	.	TRBV7-7	.	TGTGCCAGCAGCTTAGTGACACTTAATGAGCAGTTCTTC	CASSLVTLNEQFF
TRBJ2-3	.	TRBV27	.	TGTGCCAGCAGTTTACAGCGGCGCACAGATACGCAGTATTTT	CASSLQRRTDTQYF
TRBJ2-5	.	TRBV5-4	TRBD2	TGTGCCAGCAGTTTGGCGGGGGTCCAAGAGACCCAGTACTTC	CASSLAGVQETQYF
TRBJ2-3	few	TRBV7-9	.	TGTGCCAGCAGCCTTAGTGCCCCCGCCGCGACGCAGTATTTT	CASSLSAPAATQYF
TRBJ1-2	.	TRBV28	TRBD1	TGTGCCAGCAGTTTACAACAGGGGCGAGGCTACACCTTC	CASSLQQGRGYTF
TRBJ2-3	.	TRBV13	TRBD2	TGTGCCAGCAGTACAAGCGCGGGGGGGGGCACAGATACGCAGTATTTT	CASSTSAGGGTDTQYF
TRBJ2-7	few	TRBV11-2	.	TGTGCCAGCAGCTTATGGGCCCCTTCGGGAGAGCAGTACTTC	CASSLWAPSGEQYF
TRBJ1-4	once	TRBV2	.	TGTGCCAGCAGCCCACACAGAGCAACTAATGAAAAACTGTTTTTT	CASSPHRATNEKLFF
TRBJ1-2	many	TRBV3-1/TRBV3-2	.	TGTGCCAGCAGCCAGACAATTTCTGGCTACACCTTC	CASSQTISGYTF
TRBJ1-1	few	TRBV5-1	TRBD1	TGCGCCAGCAGCTTGGCCGGGACAGGGAGGACTGAAGCTTTCTTT	CASSLAGTGRTEAFF
TRBJ1-2	.	TRBV3-1/TRBV3-2	.	TGTGCCAGCAGCCAAGATAGGGGATATTCCTATGGCTACACCTTC	CASSQDRGYSYGYTF
TRBJ2-3	.	TRBV6-1	.	TGTGCCAGCAGTGAGGACAGGGAGGGGGATACGCAGTATTTT	CASSEDREGDTQYF
TRBJ2-5	.	TRBV3-1/TRBV3-2	.	TGTGCCAGCAGGAGTGGAGAGACCCAGTACTTC	CASRSGETQYF
TRBJ1-6	.	TRBV30	.	TGTGCCTGGACAGGGATGGGTGCGAGCTCCTATAATTCACCCCTCCACTTT	CAWTGMGASSYNSPLHF
TRBJ2-5	.	TRBV5-1	.	TGCGCCAGCAGCATAAAAGAGACCCAGTACTTC	CASSIKETQYF
TRBJ2-5	.	TRBV30	TRBD1	TGTGCCTGGGACAGGGCTGGAGAGACCCAGTACTTC	CAWDRAGETQYF
TRBJ2-1	.	TRBV24-1	.	TGTGCCACCTCAGCCAGGGGGCAGGGAGGGGATGAGCAGTTCTTC	CATSARGQGGDEQFF
TRBJ2-3	.	TRBV19	TRBD1	TGTGCCAGTACCCCCCCCGGTAAGGACAGGGGAGGTGATACGCAGTATTTT	CASTPPGKDRGGDTQYF
TRBJ2-1	.	TRBV5-1	.	TGCGCCAGCAGCTTGGTATCGCGCAATGAGCAGTTCTTC	CASSLVSRNEQFF
TRBJ1-2	many	TRBV12-3/TRBV12-4	.	TGTGCCAGCAGTTTATCTATTCGTACTGGCTACACCTTC	CASSLSIRTGYTF
TRBJ1-2	.	TRBV9	TRBD1	TGTGCCAGCAGCGTAGCGTTTGGGGCAGGGGGTGATGGCTACACCTTC	CASSVAFGAGGDGYTF
TRBJ1-5	few	TRBV28	.	TGTGCCAGCAGTTTCATTACCGCGAGAGGTGGCAATCAGCCCCAGCATTTT	CASSFITARGGNQPQHF
TRBJ2-3	.	TRBV9	.	TGTGCCAGCACCTCGGGAGATGAAGAGTGGGATACGCAGTATTTT	CASTSGDEEWDTQYF
TRBJ2-1	.	TRBV15	.	TGTGCCACCAGCAGAGTCAGAGGTTGGGATGAGCAGTTCTTC	CATSRVRGWDEQFF
TRBJ2-3	.	TRBV9	.	TGTGCCAGCGGAGGACCGGGCACAGATACGCAGTATTTT	CASGGPGTDTQYF
TRBJ2-2	.	TRBV6-6	TRBD2	TGTGCCAGCCGGAGCTCGCGGGAGAAGACCGGGGAGCTGTTTTTT	CASRSSREKTGELFF
TRBJ1-1	few	TRBV5-6	.	TGTGCCAGCAGTCAACTTCACACTGAAGCTTTCTTT	CASSQLHTEAFF
TRBJ2-7	.	TRBV7-9	.	TGTGCCAGCAGCCCCGGAGGGAACGAGCAGTACTTC	CASSPGGNEQYF
TRBJ1-4	.	TRBV5-1	.	TGCGCCAGCAGCCAAGGGAGCAATGAAAAACTGTTTTTT	CASSQGSNEKLFF
TRBJ2-1	.	TRBV6-5	TRBD2	TGTGCCAGCAGTTACCGGGAGGGCGATGAGCAGTTCTTC	CASSYREGDEQFF
TRBJ2-1	.	TRBV6-5	TRBD2	TGTGCCAGCAGCCGCGGACTAGCTGGTAATGAGCAGTTCTTC	CASSRGLAGNEQFF
TRBJ2-5	.	TRBV5-1	.	TGCGCCAGCAGCTTGGCCAGGGTGGAGACCCAGTACTTC	CASSLARVETQYF
TRBJ2-1	.	TRBV3-1/TRBV3-2	.	TGTGCCAGCAGCCAAGATTATCGGGGTGAGCAGTTCTTC	CASSQDYRGEQFF
TRBJ2-1	.	TRBV20-1	.	TGCAGTGCTCGTGCAGACTACAATGAGCAGTTCTTC	CSARADYNEQFF
TRBJ1-5	.	TRBV18	TRBD1	TGTGCCAGCTCACGCCGGGACAGGGGGATAGGCAATCAGCCCCAGCATTTT	CASSRRDRGIGNQPQHF
TRBJ2-5	.	TRBV5-1	.	TGCGCCAGCAGCTTGGACAGGGCGGCACAAGAGACCCAGTACTTC	CASSLDRAAQETQYF
TRBJ2-3	once	TRBV6-5	TRBD2	TGTGCCAGCAGTTCTAGCGGGGGCACAGATACGCAGTATTTT	CASSSSGGTDTQYF
TRBJ1-2	.	TRBV10-3	.	TGTGCCATCAGTCCCACAGGAGAGAACTATGGCTACACCTTC	CAISPTGENYGYTF
TRBJ2-5	.	TRBV9	TRBD1	TGTGCCAGCAGCCGTAGACAGGGGGGCGTAGAGACCCAGTACTTC	CASSRRQGGVETQYF
TRBJ2-3	medium-sized	TRBV6-2/TRBV6-3	TRBD2	TGTGCCAGCAGCGATGGCGGGGGAGACACAGATACGCAGTATTTT	CASSDGGGDTDTQYF
TRBJ1-1	many	TRBV6-5	.	TGTGCCAGCACTCTACTGGGAGGCACTGAAGCTTTCTTT	CASTLLGGTEAFF
TRBJ2-5	.	TRBV7-9	.	TGTGCCAGCAGCTCTACCACCTCCCCTGGGACCCAGTACTTC	CASSSTTSPGTQYF